A single sample is the source of the 3 T cell receptor beta chains below, sequenced in a study of CD8+ T cells in alopecia areata. Sequencing relied on a cDNA template that was reverse transcribed from extracted RNA. Libraries were prepared by immunoSEQ multiplex PCR; TCRdb keeps only in-frame clonotypes and omits some of them. Altogether around 70,000 clones are present, over 25% being singletons, with the ten largest covering about 15%. Treatment in this sample: oral pan-JAK inhibitor, 5-10 mg twice daily. Sequenced here: CD8+ T cells sorted from blood, sampled at week 4, from a patient treated with tofacitinib. These TCRs come from a human donor with alopecia areata.

This clone has ten or more counts. V usage is TRBV7-2 and J usage is TRBJ2-3; TRBD2 might be the D (6 bases). This CDR3 region has 17 residues. V lost 0 bases and J 2 bases, leaving 15 bases between the germline ends. The germline CDR1 and CDR2 sequences are SGHTA and FQGNSA. CDR3 bases: TGTGCCAGCAGCTTAGCGCTCTTTGGGCGGGACACAGATACGCAGTATTTT. Its translation: CASSLALFGRDTDTQYF.

A few counts support this clone. The rearrangement joins TRBV29-1 to TRBJ1-1, with 7 positions matching TRBD1. Germline CDR1 is SQVTM and CDR2 is ANQGSEA. The CDR3 has 14 residues. The J segment lost 0 bases and the V segment lost 4 bases, leaving 5 bases of the junction unmatched. The CDR3 nucleotides are TGCAGCGTTGCGGGGGGACAGATGAACACTGAAGCTTTCTTT. Amino acids: CSVAGGQMNTEAFF.

This clone appeared a few times. V and J are TRBV11-2 and TRBJ2-7; no reliable D call. Trimming shortened V by 5 bases and J by 3 bases, and 17 bases separated the two germline ends. This CDR3 comprises 15 residues. The germline gives CDR1 SGHAT, CDR2 FQNNGV. The CDR3 is CASSLGPNGYYEQYF. In DNA form, the CDR3 reads TGTGCCAGCAGCCTCGGTCCCAACGGTTACTACGAGCAGTACTTC.